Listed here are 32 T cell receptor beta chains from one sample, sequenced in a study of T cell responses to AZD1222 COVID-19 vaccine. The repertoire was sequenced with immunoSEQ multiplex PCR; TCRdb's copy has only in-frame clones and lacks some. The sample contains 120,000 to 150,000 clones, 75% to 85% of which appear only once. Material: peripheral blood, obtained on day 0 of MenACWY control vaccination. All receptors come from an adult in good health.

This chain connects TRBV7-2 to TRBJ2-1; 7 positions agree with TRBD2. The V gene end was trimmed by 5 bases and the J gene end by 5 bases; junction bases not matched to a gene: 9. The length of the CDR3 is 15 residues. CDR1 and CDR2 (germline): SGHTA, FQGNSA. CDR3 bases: TGTGCCAGCAGCCAAAGGGGACTACTACACAATGAGCAGTTCTTC. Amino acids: CASSQRGLLHNEQFF.

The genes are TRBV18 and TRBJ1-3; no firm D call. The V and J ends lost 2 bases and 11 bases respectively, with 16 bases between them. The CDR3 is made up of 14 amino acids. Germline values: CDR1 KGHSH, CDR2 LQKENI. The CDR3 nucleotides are TGTGCCAGCTCACCATTGGAAGGGTTAGACGCCATATATTTT. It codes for CASSPLEGLDAIYF.

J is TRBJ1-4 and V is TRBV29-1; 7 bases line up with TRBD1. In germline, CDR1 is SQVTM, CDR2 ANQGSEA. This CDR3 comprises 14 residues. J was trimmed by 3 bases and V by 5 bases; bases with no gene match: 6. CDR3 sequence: CSVTRQGANEKLFF. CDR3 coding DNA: TGCAGCGTTACAAGACAGGGAGCTAATGAAAAACTGTTTTTT.

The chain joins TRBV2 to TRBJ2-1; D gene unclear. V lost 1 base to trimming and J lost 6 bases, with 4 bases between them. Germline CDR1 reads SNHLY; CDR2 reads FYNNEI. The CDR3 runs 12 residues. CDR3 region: CASSEDPNEQFF. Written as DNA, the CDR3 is TGTGCCAGCAGTGAAGACCCCAATGAGCAGTTCTTC. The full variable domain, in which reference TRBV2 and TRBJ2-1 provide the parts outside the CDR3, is EPEVTQTPSHQVTQMGQEVILRCVPISNHLYFYWYRQILGQKVEFLVSFYNNEISEKSEIFDDQFSVERPDGSNFTLKIRSTKLEDSAMYFCASSEDPNEQFFGPGTRLTVL.

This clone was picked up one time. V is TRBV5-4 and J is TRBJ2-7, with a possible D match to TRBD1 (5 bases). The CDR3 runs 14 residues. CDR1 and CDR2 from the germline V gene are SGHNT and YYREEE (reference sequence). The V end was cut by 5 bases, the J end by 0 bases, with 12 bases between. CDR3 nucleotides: TGTGCCAGCAGTACATCTGACAGCTCCTACGAGCAGTACGTC. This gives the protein CASSTSDSSYEQYV.

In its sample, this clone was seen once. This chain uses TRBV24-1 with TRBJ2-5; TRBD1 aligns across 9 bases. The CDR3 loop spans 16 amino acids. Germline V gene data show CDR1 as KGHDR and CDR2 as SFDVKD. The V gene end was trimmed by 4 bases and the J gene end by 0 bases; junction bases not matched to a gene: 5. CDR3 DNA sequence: TGTGCCACCAGTGACTACACAGGGGGCAACCAAGAGACCCAGTACTTC. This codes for CATSDYTGGNQETQYF.

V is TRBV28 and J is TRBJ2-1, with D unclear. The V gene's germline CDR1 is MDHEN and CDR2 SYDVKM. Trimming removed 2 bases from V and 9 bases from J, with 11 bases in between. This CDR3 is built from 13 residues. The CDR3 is CASSLAPTGEQFF. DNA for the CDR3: TGTGCCAGCAGTTTAGCCCCGACGGGTGAGCAGTTCTTC. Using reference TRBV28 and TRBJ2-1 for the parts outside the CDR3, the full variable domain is DVKVTQSSRYLVKRTGEKVFLECVQDMDHENMFWYRQDPGLGLRLIYFSYDVKMKEKGDIPEGYSVSREKKERFSLILESASTNQTSMYLCASSLAPTGEQFFGPGTRLTVL.

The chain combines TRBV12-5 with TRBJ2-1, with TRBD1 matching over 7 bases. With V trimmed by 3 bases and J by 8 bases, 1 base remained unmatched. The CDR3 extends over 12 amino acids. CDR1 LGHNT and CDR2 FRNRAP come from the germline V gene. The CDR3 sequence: CASGLQGYEQFF. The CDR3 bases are TGTGCTAGTGGTTTACAGGGGTATGAGCAGTTCTTC.

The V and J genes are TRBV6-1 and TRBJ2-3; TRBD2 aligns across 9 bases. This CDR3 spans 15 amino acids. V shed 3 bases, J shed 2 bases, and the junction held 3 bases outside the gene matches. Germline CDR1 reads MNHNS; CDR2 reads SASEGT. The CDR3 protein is CASSEIAGDTDTQYF. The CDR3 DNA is TGTGCCAGCAGTGAGATAGCGGGGGACACAGATACGCAGTATTTT.

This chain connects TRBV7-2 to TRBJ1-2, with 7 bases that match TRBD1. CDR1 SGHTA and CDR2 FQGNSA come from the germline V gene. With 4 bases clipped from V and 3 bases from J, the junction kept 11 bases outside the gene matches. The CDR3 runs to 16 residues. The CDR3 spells CASSSRRTGPDYGYTF. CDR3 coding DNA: TGTGCCAGCAGCTCCCGCAGGACAGGACCCGACTATGGCTACACCTTC.

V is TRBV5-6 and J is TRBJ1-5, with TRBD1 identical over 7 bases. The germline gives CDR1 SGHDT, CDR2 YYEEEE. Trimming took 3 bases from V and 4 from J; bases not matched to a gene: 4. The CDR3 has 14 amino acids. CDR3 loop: CASSWGQTNQPQHF. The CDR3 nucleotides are TGTGCCAGCAGCTGGGGACAGACGAATCAGCCCCAGCATTTT.

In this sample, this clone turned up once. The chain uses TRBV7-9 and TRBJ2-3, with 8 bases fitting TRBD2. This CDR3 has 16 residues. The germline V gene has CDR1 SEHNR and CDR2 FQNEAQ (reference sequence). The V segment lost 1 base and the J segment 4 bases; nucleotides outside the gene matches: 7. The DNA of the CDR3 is TGTGCCAGCAGCTTAGTCGCAGCGGGAGAGGCAGATACGCAGTATTTT. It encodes CASSLVAAGEADTQYF. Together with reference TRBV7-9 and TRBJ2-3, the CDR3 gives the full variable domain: DTGVSQNPRHKITKRGQNVTFRCDPISEHNRLYWYRQTLGQGPEFLTYFQNEAQLEKSRLLSDRFSAERPKGSFSTLEIQRTEQGDSAMYLCASSLVAAGEADTQYFGPGTRLTVL.

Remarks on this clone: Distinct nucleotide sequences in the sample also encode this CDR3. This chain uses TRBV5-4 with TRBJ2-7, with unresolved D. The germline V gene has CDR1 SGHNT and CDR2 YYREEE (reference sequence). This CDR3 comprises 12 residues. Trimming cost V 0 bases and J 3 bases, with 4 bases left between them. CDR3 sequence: CASSLDGYEQYF. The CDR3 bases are TGTGCCAGCAGCTTGGATGGCTACGAGCAGTACTTC.

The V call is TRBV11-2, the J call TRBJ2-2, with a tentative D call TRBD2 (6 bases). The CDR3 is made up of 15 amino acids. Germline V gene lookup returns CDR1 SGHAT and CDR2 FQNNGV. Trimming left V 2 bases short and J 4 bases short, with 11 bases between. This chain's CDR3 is CASSLRGSGTGELFF. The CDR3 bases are TGTGCCAGCAGCTTACGGGGGTCGGGCACCGGGGAGCTGTTTTTT.

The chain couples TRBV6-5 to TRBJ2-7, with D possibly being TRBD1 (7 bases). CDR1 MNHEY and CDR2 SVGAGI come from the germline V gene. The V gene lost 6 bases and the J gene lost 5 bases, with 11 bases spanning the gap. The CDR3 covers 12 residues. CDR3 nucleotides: TGTGCCAGCAGACCCAGGGGGGACGAGCAGTACTTC. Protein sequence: CASRPRGDEQYF.

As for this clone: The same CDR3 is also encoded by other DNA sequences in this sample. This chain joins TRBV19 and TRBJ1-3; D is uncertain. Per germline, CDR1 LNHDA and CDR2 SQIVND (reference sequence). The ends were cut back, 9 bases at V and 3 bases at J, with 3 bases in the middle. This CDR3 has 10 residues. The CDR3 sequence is CASSGNTIYF. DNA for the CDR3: TGTGCCAGCAGTGGAAACACCATATATTTT.

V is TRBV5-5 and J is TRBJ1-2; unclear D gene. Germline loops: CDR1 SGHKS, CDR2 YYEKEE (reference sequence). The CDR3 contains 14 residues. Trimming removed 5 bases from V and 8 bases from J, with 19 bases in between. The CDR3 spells CASSKVLDLQGYTF. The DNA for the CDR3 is TGTGCCAGCAGTAAAGTTTTGGACCTTCAGGGCTACACCTTC.

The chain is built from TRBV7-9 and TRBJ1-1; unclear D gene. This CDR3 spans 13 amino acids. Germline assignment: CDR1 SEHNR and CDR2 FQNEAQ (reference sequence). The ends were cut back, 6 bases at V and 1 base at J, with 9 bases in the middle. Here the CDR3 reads CASSANTNTEAFF. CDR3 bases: TGTGCCAGCAGTGCCAACACGAACACTGAAGCTTTCTTT.

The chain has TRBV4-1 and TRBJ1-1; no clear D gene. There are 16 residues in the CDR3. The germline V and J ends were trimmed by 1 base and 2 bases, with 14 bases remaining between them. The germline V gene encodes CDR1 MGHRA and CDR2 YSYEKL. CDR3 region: CASSQVFIVGNTEAFF. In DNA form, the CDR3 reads TGCGCCAGCAGCCAAGTGTTTATAGTGGGAAACACTGAAGCTTTCTTT.

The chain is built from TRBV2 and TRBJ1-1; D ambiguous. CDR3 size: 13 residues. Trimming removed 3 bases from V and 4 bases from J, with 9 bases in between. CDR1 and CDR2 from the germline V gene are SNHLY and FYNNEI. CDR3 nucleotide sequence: TGTGCCAGCAGTGATTATGGGTCCACTGAAGCTTTCTTT. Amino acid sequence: CASSDYGSTEAFF.

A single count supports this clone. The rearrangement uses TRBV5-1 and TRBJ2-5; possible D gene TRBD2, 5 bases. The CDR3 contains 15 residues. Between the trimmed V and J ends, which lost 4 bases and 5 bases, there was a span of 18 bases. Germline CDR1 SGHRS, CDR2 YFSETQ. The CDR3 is CASSIVSDWEETQYF. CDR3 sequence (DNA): TGCGCCAGCAGCATCGTTAGTGACTGGGAGGAGACCCAGTACTTC.

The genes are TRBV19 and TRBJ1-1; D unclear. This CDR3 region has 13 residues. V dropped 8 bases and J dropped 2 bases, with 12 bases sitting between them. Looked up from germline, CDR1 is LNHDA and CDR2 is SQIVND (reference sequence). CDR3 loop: CASYGRPNTEAFF. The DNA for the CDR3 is TGTGCCAGTTACGGACGGCCAAACACTGAAGCTTTCTTT.

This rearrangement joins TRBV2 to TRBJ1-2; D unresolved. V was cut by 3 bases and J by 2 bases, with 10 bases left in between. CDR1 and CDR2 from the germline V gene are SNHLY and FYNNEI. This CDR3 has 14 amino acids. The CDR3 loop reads CASSDHSPNYGYTF. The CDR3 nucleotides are TGTGCCAGCAGTGATCACAGCCCCAACTATGGCTACACCTTC. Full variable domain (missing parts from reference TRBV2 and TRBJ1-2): EPEVTQTPSHQVTQMGQEVILRCVPISNHLYFYWYRQILGQKVEFLVSFYNNEISEKSEIFDDQFSVERPDGSNFTLKIRSTKLEDSAMYFCASSDHSPNYGYTFGSGTRLTVV.

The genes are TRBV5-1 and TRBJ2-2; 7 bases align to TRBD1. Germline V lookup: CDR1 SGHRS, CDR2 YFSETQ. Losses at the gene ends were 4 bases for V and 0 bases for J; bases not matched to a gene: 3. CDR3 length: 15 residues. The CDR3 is CASSHGTANTGELFF. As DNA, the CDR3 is TGCGCCAGCAGCCACGGGACAGCGAACACCGGGGAGCTGTTTTTT.

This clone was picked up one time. The CDR3 DNA reads TGCAGCGTTGGCTCAGGGTCCCTTCCAAATGAGCAGTTCTTC. This encodes CSVGSGSLPNEQFF. The chain joins TRBV29-1 to TRBJ2-1; tentatively, D is TRBD1 (5 bases). Trimming removed 4 bases at V and 7 bases at J, with 17 bases between. CDR3 length: 14 amino acids. Germline-derived CDR1 and CDR2 are SQVTM and ANQGSEA.

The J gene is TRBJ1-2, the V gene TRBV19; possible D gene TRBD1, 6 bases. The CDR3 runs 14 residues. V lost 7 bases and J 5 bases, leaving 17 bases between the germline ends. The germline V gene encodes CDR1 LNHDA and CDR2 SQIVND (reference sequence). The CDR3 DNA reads TGTGCCAGTACCTCCGGGGGGCGAGGGTATGGCTACACCTTC. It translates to CASTSGGRGYGYTF.

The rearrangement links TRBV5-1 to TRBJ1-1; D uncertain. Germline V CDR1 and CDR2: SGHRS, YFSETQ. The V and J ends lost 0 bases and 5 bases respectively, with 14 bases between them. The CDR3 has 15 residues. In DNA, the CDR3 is TGCGCCAGCAGCTTGGGATCAGGTAGGTCGACTGAAGCTTTCTTT. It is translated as CASSLGSGRSTEAFF. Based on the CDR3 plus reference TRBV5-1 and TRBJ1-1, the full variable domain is KAGVTQTPRYLIKTRGQQVTLSCSPISGHRSVSWYQQTPGQGLQFLFEYFSETQRNKGNFPGRFSGRQFSNSRSEMNVSTLELGDSALYLCASSLGSGRSTEAFFGQGTRLTVV.

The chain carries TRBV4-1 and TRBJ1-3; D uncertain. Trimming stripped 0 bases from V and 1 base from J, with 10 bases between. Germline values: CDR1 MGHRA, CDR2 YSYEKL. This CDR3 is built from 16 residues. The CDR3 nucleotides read TGCGCCAGCAGCCAAGACCGAGACTGGTCTGGAAACACCATATATTTT. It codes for CASSQDRDWSGNTIYF.

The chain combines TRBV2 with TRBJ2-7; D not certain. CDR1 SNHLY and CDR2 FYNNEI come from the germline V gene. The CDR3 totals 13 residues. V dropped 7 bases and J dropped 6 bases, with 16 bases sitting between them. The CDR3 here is CASIPQGGVEQYV. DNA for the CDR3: TGTGCCAGCATACCCCAAGGTGGGGTCGAGCAGTACGTC.

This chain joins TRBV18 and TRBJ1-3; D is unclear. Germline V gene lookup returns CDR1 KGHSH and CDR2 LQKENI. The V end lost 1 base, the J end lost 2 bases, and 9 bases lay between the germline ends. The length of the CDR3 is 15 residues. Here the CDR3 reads CASSPQGSTGNTIYF. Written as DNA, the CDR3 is TGTGCCAGCTCACCACAGGGATCCACTGGAAACACCATATATTTT.

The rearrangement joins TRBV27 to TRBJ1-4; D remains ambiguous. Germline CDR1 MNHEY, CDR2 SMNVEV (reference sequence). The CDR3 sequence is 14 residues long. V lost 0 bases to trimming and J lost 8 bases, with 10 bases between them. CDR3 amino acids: CASSLSTMREKLFF. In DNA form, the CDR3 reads TGTGCCAGCAGTTTATCCACAATGAGGGAAAAACTGTTTTTT.

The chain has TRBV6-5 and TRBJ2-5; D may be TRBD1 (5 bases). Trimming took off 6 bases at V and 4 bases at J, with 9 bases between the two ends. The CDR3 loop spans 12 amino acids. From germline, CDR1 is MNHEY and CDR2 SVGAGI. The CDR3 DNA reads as TGTGCCAGCAGACCTAGGGGAGAGACCCAGTACTTC. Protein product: CASRPRGETQYF.